Listed below are T cell receptor beta chains from one sample, sequenced in a study of blood T cell repertoires in COVID-19. This table comes from immunoSEQ multiplex PCR, and its TCRdb copy is limited to in-frame clones, with some not included. The data contain more than 80,000 clones, around 80% of them singletons. Material: peripheral blood. These receptors were collected from a man aged 50 to 60 with active or convalescent COVID-19. Each CDR3 is given with its conserved first and last residue. Fields, in order: clone size, D gene, J gene, V gene, CDR3 protein, CDR3 DNA. D genes are given only for firm matches. The size field is filled for only some rows; it gives once, few, many or a size class.

clone size: -
D gene: TRBD1
J gene: TRBJ1-1
V gene: TRBV6-5
CDR3 protein: CASSKPTGHNTEAFF
CDR3 DNA: TGTGCCAGCAGCAAACCGACAGGGCACAACACTGAAGCTTTCTTT

clone size: -
D gene: -
J gene: TRBJ1-5
V gene: TRBV19
CDR3 protein: CASSILGEGNQPQHF
CDR3 DNA: TGTGCCAGTAGTATCCTAGGGGAGGGAAATCAGCCCCAGCATTTT

clone size: -
D gene: TRBD2
J gene: TRBJ2-3
V gene: TRBV5-1
CDR3 protein: CASSLRLAGSTDTQYF
CDR3 DNA: TGCGCCAGCAGCTTAAGACTAGCGGGGAGCACAGATACGCAGTATTTT

clone size: few
D gene: TRBD1
J gene: TRBJ2-2
V gene: TRBV10-1
CDR3 protein: CASRDREIGELFF
CDR3 DNA: TGCGCCAGCCGGGACAGGGAAATCGGGGAGCTGTTTTTT

clone size: -
D gene: TRBD1
J gene: TRBJ1-4
V gene: TRBV27
CDR3 protein: CASSSGGPYEKLFF
CDR3 DNA: TGTGCCAGCAGTTCAGGGGGACCCTATGAAAAACTGTTTTTT

clone size: -
D gene: TRBD1
J gene: TRBJ2-7
V gene: TRBV5-6
CDR3 protein: CASSPGQTYEQYF
CDR3 DNA: TGTGCCAGCAGCCCGGGACAGACCTACGAGCAGTACTTC

clone size: -
D gene: -
J gene: TRBJ1-2
V gene: TRBV20-1
CDR3 protein: CSARGLHGYTF
CDR3 DNA: TGCAGTGCTAGAGGTCTTCATGGCTACACCTTC

clone size: -
D gene: -
J gene: TRBJ1-1
V gene: TRBV5-5
CDR3 protein: CASSLSRGGITEAFF
CDR3 DNA: TGTGCCAGCAGCTTGTCCAGGGGAGGGATCACTGAAGCTTTCTTT

clone size: -
D gene: -
J gene: TRBJ1-1
V gene: TRBV28
CDR3 protein: CASSLETGSTEAFF
CDR3 DNA: TGTGCCAGCAGTTTAGAAACAGGGTCCACTGAAGCTTTCTTT

clone size: -
D gene: -
J gene: TRBJ1-2
V gene: TRBV7-2
CDR3 protein: CASSLGQNPNYGYTF
CDR3 DNA: TGTGCCAGCAGCTTAGGGCAGAACCCTAACTATGGCTACACCTTC

clone size: few
D gene: TRBD1
J gene: TRBJ2-7
V gene: TRBV28
CDR3 protein: CASSPRDRRSYEQYF
CDR3 DNA: TGTGCCAGCAGTCCCCGGGACAGGCGTTCCTACGAGCAGTACTTC

clone size: -
D gene: -
J gene: TRBJ2-1
V gene: TRBV12-3/TRBV12-4
CDR3 protein: CASAGGEQFF
CDR3 DNA: TGTGCCAGCGCAGGAGGTGAGCAGTTCTTC

clone size: few
D gene: TRBD1
J gene: TRBJ2-7
V gene: TRBV28
CDR3 protein: CASSHFTGTEHYEQYF
CDR3 DNA: TGTGCCAGCAGCCACTTCACAGGGACAGAGCACTACGAGCAGTACTTC

clone size: -
D gene: TRBD2
J gene: TRBJ2-3
V gene: TRBV10-1
CDR3 protein: CASTSGGASDTQYF
CDR3 DNA: TGCGCCAGCACTAGCGGGGGGGCATCAGATACGCAGTATTTT

clone size: -
D gene: -
J gene: TRBJ1-3
V gene: TRBV5-1
CDR3 protein: CASSFGRGSSGNTIYF
CDR3 DNA: TGCGCCAGCAGCTTTGGGCGGGGATCCTCTGGAAACACCATATATTTT

clone size: -
D gene: TRBD1
J gene: TRBJ2-3
V gene: TRBV5-5
CDR3 protein: CASSSQGPDTQYF
CDR3 DNA: TGTGCCAGCAGTTCACAGGGGCCAGATACGCAGTATTTT

clone size: -
D gene: TRBD1
J gene: TRBJ1-4
V gene: TRBV3-1/TRBV3-2
CDR3 protein: CASSQVGFLDRGHVGEKLFF
CDR3 DNA: TGTGCCAGCAGCCAAGTCGGGTTCCTTGACAGGGGGCACGTGGGTGAAAAACTGTTTTTT

clone size: -
D gene: -
J gene: TRBJ2-3
V gene: TRBV28
CDR3 protein: CASSLAGLTDTQYF
CDR3 DNA: TGTGCCAGCAGTTTAGCAGGGCTCACAGATACGCAGTATTTT

clone size: -
D gene: TRBD2
J gene: TRBJ2-2
V gene: TRBV10-1
CDR3 protein: CASSESLAGGPDTGELFF
CDR3 DNA: TGCGCCAGCAGTGAGAGCCTAGCGGGGGGGCCGGACACCGGGGAGCTGTTTTTT

clone size: few
D gene: -
J gene: TRBJ2-3
V gene: TRBV11-2
CDR3 protein: CASSRGSITDTQYF
CDR3 DNA: TGTGCCAGCAGCCGGGGGAGCATCACAGATACGCAGTATTTT

clone size: -
D gene: -
J gene: TRBJ1-6
V gene: TRBV18
CDR3 protein: CASSSSGYNSPLHF
CDR3 DNA: TGTGCCAGCTCATCTTCAGGGTATAATTCACCCCTCCACTTT

clone size: few
D gene: TRBD2
J gene: TRBJ2-5
V gene: TRBV6-2/TRBV6-3
CDR3 protein: CASSYRGTSGEETQYF
CDR3 DNA: TGTGCCAGCAGTTATCGGGGGACTAGCGGGGAAGAGACCCAGTACTTC

clone size: -
D gene: TRBD2
J gene: TRBJ2-3
V gene: TRBV5-1
CDR3 protein: CASGTSGNTDTQYF
CDR3 DNA: TGCGCCAGTGGGACTAGCGGAAACACAGATACGCAGTATTTT

clone size: once
D gene: TRBD1
J gene: TRBJ2-7
V gene: TRBV28
CDR3 protein: CASSEQGMPYEQYF
CDR3 DNA: TGTGCCAGCAGCGAACAGGGGATGCCCTACGAGCAGTACTTC

clone size: -
D gene: TRBD1
J gene: TRBJ2-7
V gene: TRBV6-2/TRBV6-3
CDR3 protein: CASSSNRGFYEQYF
CDR3 DNA: TGTGCCAGCAGTTCTAACAGGGGCTTCTACGAGCAGTACTTC

clone size: -
D gene: -
J gene: TRBJ2-5
V gene: TRBV28
CDR3 protein: CASSLIPQWETQYF
CDR3 DNA: TGTGCCAGCAGTTTAATCCCCCAGTGGGAGACCCAGTACTTC

clone size: -
D gene: -
J gene: TRBJ2-5
V gene: TRBV6-5
CDR3 protein: CASSYGVGGTETQYF
CDR3 DNA: TGTGCCAGCAGTTACGGGGTGGGGGGAACAGAGACCCAGTACTTC

clone size: -
D gene: -
J gene: TRBJ1-5
V gene: TRBV12-3/TRBV12-4
CDR3 protein: CASSLGSDRPQHF
CDR3 DNA: TGTGCCAGCAGTTTGGGCTCAGACCGGCCCCAGCATTTT

clone size: -
D gene: -
J gene: TRBJ1-4
V gene: TRBV7-9
CDR3 protein: CASSLLPWGGNEKLFF
CDR3 DNA: TGTGCCAGCAGCTTACTCCCTTGGGGCGGTAATGAAAAACTGTTTTTT

clone size: -
D gene: -
J gene: TRBJ1-2
V gene: TRBV5-4
CDR3 protein: CASSLGEGSFYYGYTF
CDR3 DNA: TGTGCCAGCAGCTTGGGCGAGGGCAGTTTTTACTATGGCTACACCTTC

clone size: -
D gene: -
J gene: TRBJ2-5
V gene: TRBV7-8
CDR3 protein: CASSLENLAIQETQYF
CDR3 DNA: TGTGCCAGCAGCTTAGAGAACCTAGCTATACAAGAGACCCAGTACTTC

clone size: -
D gene: TRBD1
J gene: TRBJ2-1
V gene: TRBV5-8
CDR3 protein: CASSLHPGQGANEQFF
CDR3 DNA: TGTGCCAGCAGCTTGCACCCGGGACAGGGGGCAAATGAGCAGTTCTTC

clone size: -
D gene: -
J gene: TRBJ2-4
V gene: TRBV5-6
CDR3 protein: CASSSYRDLNIQYF
CDR3 DNA: TGTGCCAGCAGCTCATACCGGGATCTAAACATTCAGTACTTC

clone size: -
D gene: -
J gene: TRBJ1-3
V gene: TRBV28
CDR3 protein: CASSSTVPGNTIYF
CDR3 DNA: TGTGCCAGCAGTTCTACAGTACCTGGAAACACCATATATTTT

clone size: -
D gene: -
J gene: TRBJ2-5
V gene: TRBV6-2/TRBV6-3
CDR3 protein: CASSYSTQETQYF
CDR3 DNA: TGTGCCAGCAGTTATTCCACACAAGAGACCCAGTACTTC

clone size: -
D gene: TRBD2
J gene: TRBJ2-2
V gene: TRBV2
CDR3 protein: CASSDLSGGGLAGELFF
CDR3 DNA: TGTGCCAGCAGTGATCTGTCAGGCGGGGGATTAGCCGGGGAGCTGTTTTTT

clone size: once
D gene: TRBD2
J gene: TRBJ2-3
V gene: TRBV6-2/TRBV6-3
CDR3 protein: CASSYRLAGTDTQYF
CDR3 DNA: TGTGCCAGCAGTTACCGACTAGCGGGGACAGATACGCAGTATTTT

clone size: -
D gene: TRBD1
J gene: TRBJ2-1
V gene: TRBV10-3
CDR3 protein: CAGSGQAYNEQFF
CDR3 DNA: TGTGCCGGTTCGGGACAGGCCTACAATGAGCAGTTCTTC

clone size: -
D gene: TRBD1
J gene: TRBJ1-2
V gene: TRBV6-2/TRBV6-3
CDR3 protein: CASSKGQENYGYTF
CDR3 DNA: TGTGCCAGCAGCAAGGGACAGGAGAACTATGGCTACACCTTC

clone size: few
D gene: -
J gene: TRBJ1-3
V gene: TRBV7-9
CDR3 protein: CASSRGDSGNTIYF
CDR3 DNA: TGTGCCAGCAGCCGGGGGGACTCTGGAAACACCATATATTTT

clone size: -
D gene: TRBD1
J gene: TRBJ1-5
V gene: TRBV28
CDR3 protein: CASTPSGTGDSNQPQHF
CDR3 DNA: TGTGCCAGCACCCCATCCGGGACAGGAGATAGCAATCAGCCCCAGCATTTT

clone size: few
D gene: TRBD2
J gene: TRBJ2-7
V gene: TRBV3-1/TRBV3-2
CDR3 protein: CASSQIGLANSYEQYF
CDR3 DNA: TGTGCCAGCAGCCAGATAGGACTAGCGAACTCCTACGAGCAGTACTTC

clone size: -
D gene: TRBD1
J gene: TRBJ2-7
V gene: TRBV18
CDR3 protein: CASSSRPGTGVYEQYF
CDR3 DNA: TGTGCCAGCTCATCCCGTCCCGGGACAGGGGTCTACGAGCAGTACTTC

clone size: few
D gene: -
J gene: TRBJ2-3
V gene: TRBV3-1/TRBV3-2
CDR3 protein: CASSQQGRTDTQYF
CDR3 DNA: TGTGCCAGCAGCCAACAGGGTCGGACAGATACGCAGTATTTT

clone size: -
D gene: TRBD1
J gene: TRBJ1-4
V gene: TRBV5-5
CDR3 protein: CASSLGTGGEKLFF
CDR3 DNA: TGTGCCAGCAGCTTGGGCACAGGGGGCGAAAAACTGTTTTTT

clone size: -
D gene: -
J gene: TRBJ1-4
V gene: TRBV28
CDR3 protein: CASSLTGNEKLFF
CDR3 DNA: TGTGCCAGCAGTTTAACCGGGAATGAAAAACTGTTTTTT

clone size: once
D gene: TRBD2
J gene: TRBJ2-3
V gene: TRBV3-1/TRBV3-2
CDR3 protein: CASSHSAGSTDTQYF
CDR3 DNA: TGTGCCAGCAGCCACTCAGCGGGGAGCACAGATACGCAGTATTTT

clone size: -
D gene: TRBD1
J gene: TRBJ2-3
V gene: TRBV11-2
CDR3 protein: CASSLDTGGNTDTQYF
CDR3 DNA: TGTGCCAGCAGCTTAGACACAGGGGGCAACACAGATACGCAGTATTTT

clone size: -
D gene: -
J gene: TRBJ2-2
V gene: TRBV28
CDR3 protein: CASEDITGELFF
CDR3 DNA: TGTGCCAGCGAGGACATTACCGGGGAGCTGTTTTTT

clone size: once
D gene: -
J gene: TRBJ1-1
V gene: TRBV5-1
CDR3 protein: CASSLDGAGATEAFF
CDR3 DNA: TGCGCCAGCAGCTTGGATGGGGCGGGAGCCACTGAAGCTTTCTTT

clone size: -
D gene: -
J gene: TRBJ1-1
V gene: TRBV25-1
CDR3 protein: CASSRGGVIAEAFF
CDR3 DNA: TGTGCCAGCAGCAGAGGAGGGGTGATCGCTGAAGCTTTCTTT

clone size: -
D gene: -
J gene: TRBJ2-6
V gene: TRBV5-1
CDR3 protein: CASSWASPGANVLTF
CDR3 DNA: TGCGCCAGCAGCTGGGCAAGTCCCGGGGCCAACGTCCTGACTTTC